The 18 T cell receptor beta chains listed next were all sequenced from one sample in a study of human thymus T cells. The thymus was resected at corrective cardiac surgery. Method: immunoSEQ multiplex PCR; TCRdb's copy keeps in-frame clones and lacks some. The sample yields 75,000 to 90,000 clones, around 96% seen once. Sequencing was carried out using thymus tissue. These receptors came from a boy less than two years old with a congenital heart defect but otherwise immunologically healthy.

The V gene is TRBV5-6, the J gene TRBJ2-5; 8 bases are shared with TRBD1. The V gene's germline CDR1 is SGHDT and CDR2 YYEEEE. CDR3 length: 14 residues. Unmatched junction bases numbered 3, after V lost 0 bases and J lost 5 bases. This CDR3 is CASSLDRGTETQYF. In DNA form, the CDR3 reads TGTGCCAGCAGCTTGGACAGGGGGACGGAGACCCAGTACTTC.

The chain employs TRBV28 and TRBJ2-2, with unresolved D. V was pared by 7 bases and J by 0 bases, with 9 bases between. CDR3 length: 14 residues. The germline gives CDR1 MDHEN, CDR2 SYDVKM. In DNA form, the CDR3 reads TGTGCCAGCACCTTGAGTCCGAACACCGGGGAGCTGTTTTTT. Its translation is CASTLSPNTGELFF. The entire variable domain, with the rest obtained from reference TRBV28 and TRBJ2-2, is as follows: DVKVTQSSRYLVKRTGEKVFLECVQDMDHENMFWYRQDPGLGLRLIYFSYDVKMKEKGDIPEGYSVSREKKERFSLILESASTNQTSMYLCASTLSPNTGELFFGEGSRLTVL.

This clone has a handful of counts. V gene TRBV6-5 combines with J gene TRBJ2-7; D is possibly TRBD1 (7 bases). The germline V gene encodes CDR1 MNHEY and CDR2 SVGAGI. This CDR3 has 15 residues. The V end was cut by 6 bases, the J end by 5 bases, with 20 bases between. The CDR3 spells CASSSSQGRIDEQYF. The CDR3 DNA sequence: TGTGCCAGCAGCTCTTCACAGGGGAGGATCGACGAGCAGTACTTC.

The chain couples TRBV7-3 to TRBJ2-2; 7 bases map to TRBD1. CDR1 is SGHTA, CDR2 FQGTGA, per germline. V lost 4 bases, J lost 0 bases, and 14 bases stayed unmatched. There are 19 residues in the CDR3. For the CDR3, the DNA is TGTGCCAGCAGCTCATGTAACGGAGAGGGGGCCCCGAACACCGGGGAGCTGTTTTTT. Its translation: CASSSCNGEGAPNTGELFF.

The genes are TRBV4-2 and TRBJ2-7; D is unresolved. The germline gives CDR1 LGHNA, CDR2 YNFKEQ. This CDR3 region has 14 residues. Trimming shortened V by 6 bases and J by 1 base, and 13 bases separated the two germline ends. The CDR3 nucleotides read TGTGCCAGCAGTATGAGGCGATCTTCCTACGAGCAGTACTTC. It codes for CASSMRRSSYEQYF.

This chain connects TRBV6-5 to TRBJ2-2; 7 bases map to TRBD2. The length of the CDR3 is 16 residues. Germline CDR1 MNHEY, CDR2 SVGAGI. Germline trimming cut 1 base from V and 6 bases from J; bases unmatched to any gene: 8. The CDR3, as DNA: TGTGCCAGCAGTTACTGGGGGGGTAGTGATCCCGGGGAGCTGTTTTTT. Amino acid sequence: CASSYWGGSDPGELFF.

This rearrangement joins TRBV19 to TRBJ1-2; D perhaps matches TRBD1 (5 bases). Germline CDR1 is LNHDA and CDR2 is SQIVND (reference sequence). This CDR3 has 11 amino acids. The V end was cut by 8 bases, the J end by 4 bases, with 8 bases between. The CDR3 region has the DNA TGTGCCAGTGACAGCTTCTATGGCTACACCTTC. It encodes CASDSFYGYTF.

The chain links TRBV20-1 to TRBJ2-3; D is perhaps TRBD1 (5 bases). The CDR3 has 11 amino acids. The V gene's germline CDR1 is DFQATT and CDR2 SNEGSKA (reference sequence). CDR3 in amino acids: CNPREIDTQYF. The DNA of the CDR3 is TGCAATCCCAGGGAAATAGATACGCAGTATTTT.

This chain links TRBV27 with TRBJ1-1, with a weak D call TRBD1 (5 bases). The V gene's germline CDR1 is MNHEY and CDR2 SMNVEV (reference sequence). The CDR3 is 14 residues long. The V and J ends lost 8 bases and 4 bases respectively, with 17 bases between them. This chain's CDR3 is CASQRQGGPTEAFF. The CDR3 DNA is TGTGCCAGCCAGCGGCAGGGTGGGCCCACTGAAGCTTTCTTT.

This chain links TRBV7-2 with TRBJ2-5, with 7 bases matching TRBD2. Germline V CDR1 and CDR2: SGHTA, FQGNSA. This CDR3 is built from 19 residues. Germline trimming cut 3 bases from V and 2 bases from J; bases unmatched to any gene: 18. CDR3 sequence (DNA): TGTGCCAGCAGCTTTAAGGTAGCGGGCCAGGGAGGGGAACAAGAGACCCAGTACTTC. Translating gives CASSFKVAGQGGEQETQYF. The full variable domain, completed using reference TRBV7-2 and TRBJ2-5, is GAGVSQSPSNKVTEKGKDVELRCDPISGHTALYWYRQSLGQGLEFLIYFQGNSAPDKSGLPSDRFSAERTGGSVSTLTIQRTQQEDSAVYLCASSFKVAGQGGEQETQYFGPGTRLLVL.

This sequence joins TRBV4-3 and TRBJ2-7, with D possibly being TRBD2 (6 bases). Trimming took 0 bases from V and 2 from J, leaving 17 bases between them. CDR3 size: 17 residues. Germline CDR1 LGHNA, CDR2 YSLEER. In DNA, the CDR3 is TGCGCCAGCAGCCAAGAAGGGATGAGCGGGCGACCCTACGAGCAGTACTTC. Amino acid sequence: CASSQEGMSGRPYEQYF.

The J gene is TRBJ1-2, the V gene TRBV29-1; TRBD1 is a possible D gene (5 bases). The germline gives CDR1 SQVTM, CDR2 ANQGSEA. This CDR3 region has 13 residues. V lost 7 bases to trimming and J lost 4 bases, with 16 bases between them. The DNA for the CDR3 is TGCAGCGCTGACAGTGACGGGTCCTATGGCTACACCTTC. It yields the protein CSADSDGSYGYTF.

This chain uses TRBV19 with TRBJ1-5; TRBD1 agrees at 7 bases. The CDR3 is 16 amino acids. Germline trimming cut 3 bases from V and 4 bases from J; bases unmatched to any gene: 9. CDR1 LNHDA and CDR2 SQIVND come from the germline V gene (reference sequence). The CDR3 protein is CASSIETGSRNQPQHF. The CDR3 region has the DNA TGTGCCAGTAGTATCGAGACAGGGTCGAGGAATCAGCCCCAGCATTTT. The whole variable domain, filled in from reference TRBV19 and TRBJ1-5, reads DGGITQSPKYLFRKEGQNVTLSCEQNLNHDAMYWYRQDPGQGLRLIYYSQIVNDFQKGDIAEGYSVSREKKESFPLTVTSAQKNPTAFYLCASSIETGSRNQPQHFGDGTRLSIL.

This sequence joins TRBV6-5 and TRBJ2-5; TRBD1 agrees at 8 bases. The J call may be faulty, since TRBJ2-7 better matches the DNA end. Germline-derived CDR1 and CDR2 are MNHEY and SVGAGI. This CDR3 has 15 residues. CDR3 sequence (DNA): TGTGCCAGCAGAACCTTCGGGACAGGTCACTACGAGCAGTACTTC. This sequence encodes CASRTFGTGHYEQYF.

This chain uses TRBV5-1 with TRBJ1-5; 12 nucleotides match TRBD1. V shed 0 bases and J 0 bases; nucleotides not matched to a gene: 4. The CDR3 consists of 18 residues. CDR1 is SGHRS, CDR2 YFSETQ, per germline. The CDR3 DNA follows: TGCGCCAGCAGCTTGGAGGGACAGGGGGCTTATAGCAATCAGCCCCAGCATTTT. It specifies CASSLEGQGAYSNQPQHF.

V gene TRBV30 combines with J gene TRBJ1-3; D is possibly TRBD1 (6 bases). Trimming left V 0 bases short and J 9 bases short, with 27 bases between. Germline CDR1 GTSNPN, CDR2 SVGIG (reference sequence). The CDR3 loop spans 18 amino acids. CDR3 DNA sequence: TGTGCCTGGAGTGTGGCCCCCTTTAGAGGCAGGGGCCGCTCCACCATATATTTT. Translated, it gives CAWSVAPFRGRGRSTIYF. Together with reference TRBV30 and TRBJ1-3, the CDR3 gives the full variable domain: SQTIHQWPATLVQPVGSPLSLECTVEGTSNPNLYWYRQAAGRGLQLLFYSVGIGQISSEVPQNLSASRPQDRQFILSSKKLLLSDSGFYLCAWSVAPFRGRGRSTIYFGEGSWLTVV.

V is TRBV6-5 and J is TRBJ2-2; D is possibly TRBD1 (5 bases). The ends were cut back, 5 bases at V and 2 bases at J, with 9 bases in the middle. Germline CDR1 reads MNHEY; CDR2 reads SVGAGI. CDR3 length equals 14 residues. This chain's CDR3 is CASSPQGNTGELFF. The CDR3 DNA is TGTGCCAGCAGTCCTCAGGGTAACACCGGGGAGCTGTTTTTT.

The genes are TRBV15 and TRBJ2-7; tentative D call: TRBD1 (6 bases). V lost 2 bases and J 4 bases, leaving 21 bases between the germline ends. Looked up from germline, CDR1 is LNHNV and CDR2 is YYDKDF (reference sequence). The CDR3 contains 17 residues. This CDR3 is CATSRLTLRDRQYEQYF. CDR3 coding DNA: TGTGCCACCAGCAGACTGACCCTTAGAGACAGGCAGTACGAGCAGTACTTC. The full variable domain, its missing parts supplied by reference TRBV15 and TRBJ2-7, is DAMVIQNPRYQVTQFGKPVTLSCSQTLNHNVMYWYQQKSSQAPKLLFHYYDKDFNNEADTPDNFQSRRPNTSFCFLDIRSPGLGDTAMYLCATSRLTLRDRQYEQYFGPGTRLTVT.